The clone carrying this T cell receptor (beta chain) was observed a handful of times. Its antigen remains unidentified. The data were obtained in a study of metastatic and nonmetastatic thyroid tumors. General study findings and limits: It was reportedly found that TCR beta diversity was significantly higher in malignant thyroid tumors than in benign nodules, a difference seen in both blood and tumor samples.

Trimming left V 5 bases short and J 4 bases short, with 9 bases between. Germline V gene data show CDR1 as MGHDK and CDR2 as SYGVNS. This CDR3 comprises 14 residues. MiXCR reprocessed the PCR reads for TCRdb. The table records tens of thousands of clones, 26% of them present only once. Not a single patient had been given any form of treatment at any point before undergoing thyroid surgery. This clonotype originated in a female donor with papillary thyroid cancer or a benign thyroid nodule (not recorded which). Some clones in this sample may be carry-over from other donors' samples. The gene calls are TRBV25-1 and TRBJ2-6; D unresolved. The sequenced material came from blood. The CDR3 loop reads CASSPPDGANVLTF. The CDR3 nucleotides are TGTGCCAGCAGTCCCCCGGACGGGGCCAACGTCCTGACTTTC. The full variable domain, completed using reference TRBV25-1 and TRBJ2-6, is EADIYQTPRYLVIGTGKKITLECSQTMGHDKMYWYQQDPGMELHLIHYSYGVNSTEKGDLSSESTVSRIRTEHFPLTLESARPSHTSQYLCASSPPDGANVLTFGAGSRLTVL.